Below, one T cell receptor beta chain is given with its context. The antigen remains unidentified. The PCR contained 60 Vbeta and 13 Jbeta primers. Profiling relied on immunoSEQ multiplex PCR, and the TCRdb table lists in-frame clones only, not all of them. The sample table includes around 40,000 clones. The CDR3 extends over 15 amino acids. CDR1 and CDR2 from the germline V gene are LGHNA and YSLEER. V lost 2 bases to trimming and J lost 7 bases; unmatched junction nucleotides: 9. This entry belongs to a study of cytomegalovirus exposure and HLA in healthy donors. Broader study findings: Of the V segments, some could not be distinguished, including TRBV6-2 and TRBV6-3, and were excluded.

The V call is TRBV4-3, the J call TRBJ2-5; TRBD1 matches at 8 bases. The clonotype originates from a man aged 25-45 years in good health and CMV-seronegative. Sequencing was done on a sample of PBMCs. CDR3 coding DNA: TGCGCCAGCAGCCAAAGCGCGGGACAGGAGTTGACCCAGTACTTC. Amino acids: CASSQSAGQELTQYF.